This T cell receptor (beta chain) was captured by sequencing in a study of blood T cell repertoires in COVID-19. As for the study in general: Acute-phase and convalescent COVID-19 samples originated in the United States, Italy and Spain. The analysed material was cDNA or gDNA that came from T cells, B-cell-depleted T cells, or PBMCs.

In the source study's methods: Estimation of nucleated cell counts relied on the amplification of reference gene primers. The data were produced by immunoSEQ multiplex PCR, yet TCRdb's version contains in-frame clones alone and is incomplete. V, J and clone size are those of that table, while D and trimming were read from the DNA. The sample has some 130,000 clones, about 85% seen once. This clone was observed once. CDR3 size: 16 residues. The V and J ends lost 0 bases and 1 base respectively, with 9 bases between them. Germline V gene sequence: CDR1 SNHLY, CDR2 FYNNEI. This rearrangement joins TRBV2 to TRBJ1-4; D unclear. The sequencing sample was made of peripheral blood. The sequence derives from a man between 70 and 80 years old with acute or convalescent COVID-19. The CDR3 loop reads CASSEALGLTNEKLFF. The CDR3 DNA is TGTGCCAGCAGTGAAGCGCTCGGGTTAACTAATGAAAAACTGTTTTTT.